This T cell receptor beta chain is from a study of early T cells in non-severe SARS-CoV-2 infection. The wider study: Alpha and beta chains were unpaired, from unsorted whole-blood bulk RNA.

Study-wide results and limits: Anti-spike CD8 responses were favored in VDJdb matching, and private and CD4 specificities were missed.

CDR1 is SQVTM, CDR2 ANQGSEA, per germline. Trimming pared 7 bases from V and 7 bases from J, leaving 17 bases between. The CDR3 sequence is 13 residues long. This clonotype was found a few times. Its antigen is not known. The library protocol tagged individual cDNA molecules with unique molecular identifiers. TCRdb fed the 5' RACE reads into MiXCR, producing one record per CDR3 protein. The sample lists around 55,000 distinct CDR3 sequences, around 12% occurring once. This TCR was sampled from an adult who was a healthcare worker with PCR-confirmed SARS-CoV-2 infection or an uninfected control (not recorded which). The chain couples TRBV29-1 to TRBJ2-1; weak D call: TRBD2 (6 bases). Sequenced input: whole blood. CDR3 DNA sequence: TGCAGCGGCCGACTAGAGGATAGGAATGAGCAGTTCTTC. Its protein product is CSGRLEDRNEQFF.